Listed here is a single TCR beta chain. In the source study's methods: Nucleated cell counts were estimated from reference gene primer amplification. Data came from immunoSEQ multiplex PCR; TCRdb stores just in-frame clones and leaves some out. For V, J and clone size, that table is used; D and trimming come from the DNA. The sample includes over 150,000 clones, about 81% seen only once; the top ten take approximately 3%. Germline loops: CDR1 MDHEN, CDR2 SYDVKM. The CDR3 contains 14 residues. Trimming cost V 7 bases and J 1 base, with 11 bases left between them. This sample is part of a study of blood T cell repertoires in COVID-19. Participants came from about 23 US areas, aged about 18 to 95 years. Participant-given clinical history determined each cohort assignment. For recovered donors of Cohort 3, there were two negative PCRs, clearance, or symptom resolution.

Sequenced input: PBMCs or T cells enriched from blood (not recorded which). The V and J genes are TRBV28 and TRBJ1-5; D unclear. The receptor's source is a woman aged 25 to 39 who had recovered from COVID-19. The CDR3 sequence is CASTVEQSNQPQHF. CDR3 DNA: TGTGCCAGCACCGTGGAGCAAAGCAATCAGCCCCAGCATTTT.